These 22 T cell receptor beta chains originate from one sample sequenced in a study of OX40 agonist ivuxolimab in advanced cancers. TCRdb's copy holds only in-frame clones and misses some; the assay was immunoSEQ multiplex PCR. The repertoire consists of tens of thousands of clones, with around nine tenths occurring once and the leading ten covering 11% to 15%. Sample: CD4+ or CD8+ T cells sorted from blood, taken in a trial of the OX40 agonist ivuxolimab. These receptors all come from an adult with an advanced solid tumor such as melanoma, head and neck, liver or kidney cancer.

The rearrangement links TRBV18 to TRBJ1-5; TRBD1 matches 10 bases. Germline V lookup: CDR1 KGHSH, CDR2 LQKENI. Trimming cost V 2 bases and J 4 bases; bases outside gene matches: 2. This CDR3 comprises 15 residues. CDR3 in DNA: TGTGCCAGCTCACCAGGGACAGGGGTTAATCAGCCCCAGCATTTT. It codes for CASSPGTGVNQPQHF. The full variable domain, its missing parts supplied by reference TRBV18 and TRBJ1-5, is NAGVMQNPRHLVRRRGQEARLRCSPMKGHSHVYWYRQLPEEGLKFMVYLQKENIIDESGMPKERFSAEFPKEGPSILRIQQVVRGDSAAYFCASSPGTGVNQPQHFGDGTRLSIL.

This clone showed up just a few times. This chain uses TRBV21-1 with TRBJ2-5. TRBV21-1 is annotated as a pseudogene. The CDR3 runs to 17 residues. CDR3 in amino acids: CASSSGANSRRKETQYF. For the CDR3, the DNA is TGTGCCAGCAGCTCGGGGGCTAATTCGCGGAGGAAAGAGACCCAGTACTTC.

This CDR3 reads CASDNGGLAQNTGELFF. CDR3 nucleotides: TGTGCCAGCGACAACGGGGGGCTAGCGCAGAACACCGGGGAGCTGTTTTTT. J is TRBJ2-2 and V is TRBV5-4; the D gene is possibly TRBD2 (7 bases). This CDR3 spans 17 amino acids. The germline CDR1 and CDR2 sequences are SGHNT and YYREEE (reference sequence). Trimming took off 7 bases at V and 1 base at J, with 20 bases between the two ends.

The chain recombines TRBV27 with TRBJ2-5; D might be TRBD1 (6 bases). Trimming took off 5 bases at V and 2 bases at J, with 15 bases between the two ends. The germline CDR1 and CDR2 sequences are MNHEY and SMNVEV (reference sequence). CDR3 length equals 15 residues. DNA for the CDR3: TGTGCCAGCAGTCCAACCAGGACAGTACAAGAGACCCAGTACTTC. Protein: CASSPTRTVQETQYF.

The chain combines TRBV28 with TRBJ1-1; the D is unclear. Germline loops: CDR1 MDHEN, CDR2 SYDVKM. V was trimmed by 3 bases and J by 3 bases, leaving 8 bases between them. This CDR3 is built from 13 residues. The CDR3, as DNA: TGTGCCAGCAGTTTCCGGGGTTACACTGAAGCTTTCTTT. Translated, it gives CASSFRGYTEAFF.

The rearrangement links TRBV7-9 to TRBJ2-3; TRBD2 aligns across 14 bases. The CDR3 loop spans 16 amino acids. V shed 3 bases and J 6 bases; nucleotides not matched to a gene: 5. Germline V gene lookup returns CDR1 SEHNR and CDR2 FQNEAQ (reference sequence). The CDR3 loop is CASSLGLAGAADTQYF. For the CDR3, the DNA is TGTGCCAGCAGCTTGGGACTAGCGGGAGCTGCGGATACGCAGTATTTT. Together with reference TRBV7-9 and TRBJ2-3, the CDR3 gives the full variable domain: DTGVSQNPRHKITKRGQNVTFRCDPISEHNRLYWYRQTLGQGPEFLTYFQNEAQLEKSRLLSDRFSAERPKGSFSTLEIQRTEQGDSAMYLCASSLGLAGAADTQYFGPGTRLTVL.

The count of this clone is one. This chain joins TRBV4-2 and TRBJ2-7; perhaps TRBD2 as D (6 bases). The CDR3 covers 15 residues. V lost 2 bases and J 0 bases, leaving 11 bases between the germline ends. The germline CDR1 and CDR2 sequences are LGHNA and YNFKEQ. As DNA, the CDR3 is TGTGCCAGCAGCCAACTAGCGAGCCGCTCCTACGAGCAGTACTTC. It encodes CASSQLASRSYEQYF.

The chain joins TRBV30 to TRBJ2-5; possibly TRBD1 or TRBD2 for D (6 bases each). Trimming took off 4 bases at V and 4 bases at J, with 10 bases between the two ends. The CDR3 is 12 residues long. Germline V gene sequence: CDR1 GTSNPN, CDR2 SVGIG (reference sequence). The CDR3 loop reads CAWKGGGETQYF. In DNA, the CDR3 is TGTGCCTGGAAGGGGGGAGGAGAGACCCAGTACTTC.

In its sample, this clone was seen once. The genes are TRBV28 and TRBJ2-7; 9 nucleotides agree with TRBD1. Trimming took 4 bases from V and 3 from J; bases not matched to a gene: 7. This CDR3 has 15 amino acids. CDR1 MDHEN and CDR2 SYDVKM come from the germline V gene. Written as DNA, the CDR3 is TGTGCCAGCAGTTCATCCTACAGGGGGCGCTACGAGCAGTACTTC. Translated: CASSSSYRGRYEQYF.

The chain employs TRBV7-9 and TRBJ1-2; D ambiguous. Between the trimmed V and J ends, which lost 1 base and 4 bases, there was a span of 10 bases. This CDR3 is 14 amino acids long. Germline values: CDR1 SEHNR, CDR2 FQNEAQ (reference sequence). This CDR3 is CASSLGVESYGYTF. The CDR3 DNA follows: TGTGCCAGCAGCTTAGGTGTAGAATCCTATGGCTACACCTTC.

The chain recombines TRBV6-6 with TRBJ2-5; the match to TRBD1 covers 7 bases. V lost 6 bases and J lost 4; bases outside the gene matches: 11. From germline, CDR1 is MNHNY and CDR2 SVGAGI (reference sequence). CDR3 length: 15 residues. The chain's CDR3 is CASRKGQGVGETQYF. CDR3 DNA: TGTGCCAGCAGAAAGGGGCAGGGGGTAGGAGAGACCCAGTACTTC.

The rearrangement links TRBV28 to TRBJ2-1, with 12 bases matching TRBD2. Per germline, CDR1 MDHEN and CDR2 SYDVKM. Trimming took 4 bases from V and 1 from J; bases not matched to a gene: 2. This CDR3 contains 16 residues. This CDR3 is CASSSLAGGSYNEQFF. CDR3 sequence (DNA): TGTGCCAGCAGTTCACTAGCGGGGGGTTCCTACAATGAGCAGTTCTTC.

This sequence joins TRBV10-2 and TRBJ2-1; TRBD2 aligns across 7 bases. This CDR3 contains 15 residues. The germline gives CDR1 WSHSY, CDR2 SAAADI. V gave up 6 bases and J gave up 2 bases; unmatched junction bases: 7. The DNA for the CDR3 is TGCGCCAGCAGATCCACGGGAGGAACCTACAATGAGCAGTTCTTC. Translation: CASRSTGGTYNEQFF.

The genes are TRBV28 and TRBJ1-6; 9 bases fit TRBD1. The CDR3 length is 17 residues. The V and J ends lost 2 bases and 7 bases, in that order; junction bases with no gene match: 9. The germline CDR1 and CDR2 sequences are MDHEN and SYDVKM. The CDR3 coding sequence is TGTGCCAGCAGTTTACCCTTCCCCGGGACAGGGAATTCACCCCTCCACTTT. Translation gives CASSLPFPGTGNSPLHF.

The gene calls are TRBV7-2 and TRBJ2-1; 15 bases match TRBD2. Germline loops: CDR1 SGHTA, CDR2 FQGNSA. The length of the CDR3 is 17 residues. V lost 5 bases, J lost 7 bases, and 9 bases stayed unmatched. The CDR3 loop is CASSTGTSGRSGNEQFF. The CDR3 DNA follows: TGTGCCAGCAGCACCGGGACTAGCGGGAGGAGCGGAAATGAGCAGTTCTTC.

This clone was detected only a few times. This rearrangement joins TRBV19 to TRBJ1-5; tentatively, D is TRBD1 (6 bases). The germline gives CDR1 LNHDA, CDR2 SQIVND (reference sequence). The CDR3 runs 14 residues. Trimming removed 5 bases at V and 2 bases at J, with 10 bases between. The CDR3: CASSGEGGNQPQHF. The DNA of the CDR3 is TGTGCCAGTAGTGGCGAGGGGGGCAATCAGCCCCAGCATTTT. The full variable domain, its missing parts supplied by reference TRBV19 and TRBJ1-5, is DGGITQSPKYLFRKEGQNVTLSCEQNLNHDAMYWYRQDPGQGLRLIYYSQIVNDFQKGDIAEGYSVSREKKESFPLTVTSAQKNPTAFYLCASSGEGGNQPQHFGDGTRLSIL.

The chain couples TRBV30 to TRBJ2-3, with 9 bases fitting TRBD2. Germline CDR1 and CDR2: GTSNPN and SVGIG (reference sequence). This CDR3 is built from 15 residues. V dropped 5 bases and J dropped 7; count of bases not matched to a gene: 13. The chain's CDR3 is CAWDLAGRLQYTQYF. The CDR3 region has the DNA TGTGCCTGGGACCTAGCGGGGAGGCTGCAGTATACGCAGTATTTT. The entire variable domain, with the rest obtained from reference TRBV30 and TRBJ2-3, is as follows: SQTIHQWPATLVQPVGSPLSLECTVEGTSNPNLYWYRQAAGRGLQLLFYSVGIGQISSEVPQNLSASRPQDRQFILSSKKLLLSDSGFYLCAWDLAGRLQYTQYFGPGTRLTVL.

The V gene is TRBV6-5, the J gene TRBJ2-3, with TRBD2 as a possible D gene (6 bases). Germline-derived CDR1 and CDR2 are MNHEY and SVGAGI. The CDR3 loop spans 14 amino acids. V lost 5 bases and J lost 2, with 11 bases in between. The CDR3 DNA follows: TGTGCCAGCAGTGCGGGACGGACCACAGATACGCAGTATTTT. This gives the protein CASSAGRTTDTQYF.

The rearrangement uses TRBV10-3 and TRBJ2-7; D uncertain. The ends were cut back, 2 bases at V and 5 bases at J, with 10 bases in the middle. This CDR3 has 13 residues. Germline-derived CDR1 and CDR2 are ENHRY and SYGVKD. This chain's CDR3 is CAISEPTPNEQYF. The CDR3 nucleotides are TGTGCCATCAGTGAGCCCACACCCAACGAGCAGTACTTC.

The rearrangement uses TRBV19 and TRBJ1-2; 7 bases map to TRBD1. Germline CDR1 reads LNHDA; CDR2 reads SQIVND (reference sequence). The CDR3 contains 16 residues. V dropped 4 bases and J dropped 3; count of bases not matched to a gene: 11. The CDR3 bases are TGTGCCAGTAGTAGACAGGGTACTTCAAATCACTATGGCTACACCTTC. Protein sequence: CASSRQGTSNHYGYTF.

This clone was counted once. The gene calls are TRBV18 and TRBJ2-5; a possible D gene is TRBD1 (6 bases). V was clipped by 3 bases and J by 1 base, with 9 bases between them. The CDR3 totals 14 residues. Per the germline V gene, CDR1 is KGHSH and CDR2 is LQKENI. This CDR3 is CASSPQTGQETQYF. The CDR3, as DNA: TGTGCCAGCTCACCCCAGACAGGCCAAGAGACCCAGTACTTC.

V gene TRBV5-4 combines with J gene TRBJ2-7, with a possible D match to TRBD1 (6 bases). V gave up 5 bases and J gave up 5 bases, with 20 bases separating them. This CDR3 comprises 15 residues. The V gene's germline CDR1 is SGHNT and CDR2 YYREEE (reference sequence). CDR3 amino acids: CASSIGQTLRDEQYF. CDR3 nucleotide sequence: TGTGCCAGCAGTATAGGACAGACCTTACGGGACGAGCAGTACTTC. Full variable domain (missing parts from reference TRBV5-4 and TRBJ2-7): ETGVTQSPTHLIKTRGQQVTLRCSSQSGHNTVSWYQQALGQGPQFIFQYYREEENGRGNFPPRFSGLQFPNYSSELNVNALELDDSALYLCASSIGQTLRDEQYFGPGTRLTVT.